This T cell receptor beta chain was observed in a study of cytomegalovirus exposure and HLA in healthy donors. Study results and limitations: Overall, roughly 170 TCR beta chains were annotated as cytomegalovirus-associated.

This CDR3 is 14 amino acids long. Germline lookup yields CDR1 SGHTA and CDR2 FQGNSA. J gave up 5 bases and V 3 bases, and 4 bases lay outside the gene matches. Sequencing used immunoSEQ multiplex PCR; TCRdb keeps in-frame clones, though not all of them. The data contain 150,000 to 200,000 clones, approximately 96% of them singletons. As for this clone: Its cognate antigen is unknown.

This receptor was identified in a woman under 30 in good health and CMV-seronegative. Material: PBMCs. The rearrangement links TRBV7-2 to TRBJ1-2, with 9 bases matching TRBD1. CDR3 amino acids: CASSLRQGGYGYTF. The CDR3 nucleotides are TGTGCCAGCAGCTTGAGACAGGGGGGGTATGGCTACACCTTC.